Described below is a single TCR beta chain sequence and its context. The data were obtained in a study of blood T cell repertoires in COVID-19. About the study: Sites in the United States, Italy and Spain provided acute and convalescent COVID-19 samples. PBMCs, B-cell-depleted T cells, or T cells provided the cDNA or gDNA that made up the material.

V dropped 0 bases and J dropped 0 bases, with 11 bases sitting between them. There are 16 residues in the CDR3. Germline-derived CDR1 and CDR2 are SGHVS and FQNEAQ. Per the authors' pipeline: Amplification of reference gene primers was used by the study to estimate nucleated cell counts. TCRdb's table, derived via immunoSEQ multiplex PCR, lists solely in-frame clones and lacks some. That table is the source of V, J and clone size, and D and trimming were worked out from the DNA. Here the sample spans about 230,000 clones, over 80% being singletons. The sequence derives from an older woman with active or convalescent COVID-19. Source material: peripheral blood. The V gene is TRBV7-8, the J gene TRBJ2-5; D is ambiguous. The CDR3 region is CASSLAGSEYQETQYF. CDR3 nucleotide sequence: TGTGCCAGCAGCTTAGCCGGGTCGGAGTACCAAGAGACCCAGTACTTC.